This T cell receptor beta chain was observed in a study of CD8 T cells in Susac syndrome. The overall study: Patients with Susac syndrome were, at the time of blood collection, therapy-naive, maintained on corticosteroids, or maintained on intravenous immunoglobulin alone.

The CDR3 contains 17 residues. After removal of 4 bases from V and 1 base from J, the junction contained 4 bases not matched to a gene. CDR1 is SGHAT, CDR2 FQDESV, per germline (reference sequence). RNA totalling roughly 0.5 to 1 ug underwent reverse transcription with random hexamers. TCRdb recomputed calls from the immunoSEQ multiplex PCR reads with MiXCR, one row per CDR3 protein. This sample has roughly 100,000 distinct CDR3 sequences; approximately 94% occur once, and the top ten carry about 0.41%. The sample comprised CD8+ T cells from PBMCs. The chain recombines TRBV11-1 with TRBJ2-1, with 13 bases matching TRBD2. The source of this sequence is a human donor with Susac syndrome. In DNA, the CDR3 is TGTGCCAGCAGCTCCCCGGGACTAGCGGGGTCCTACAATGAGCAGTTCTTC. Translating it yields CASSSPGLAGSYNEQFF.